The sequence of this TCR beta chain was determined in a study of T cells after yellow fever vaccination. The sample holds many counts of this clonotype. Its cognate antigen is unknown. Deletions cut 4 bases from V and 5 bases from J, with 9 bases between. This CDR3 comprises 11 residues. The germline gives CDR1 SQVTM, CDR2 ANQGSEA. 5'RACE template switching generated TCR cDNA, adding a universal primer site and UMIs. From the 5' RACE reads, TCRdb called clonotypes with MiXCR, one entry per CDR3 protein. The sample gives under 300,000 distinct CDR3 sequences, about 7% of which show up once; roughly 0.9% is in the top ten. Findings and limits, study-wide: Most primary-vaccination clones recurred post-booster (roughly 97% CD4, about 90% CD8). CD4 and CD8 compartments shared a small share of clonotypes. The secondary response showed a weaker magnitude and a faster peak, day 5 versus 15.

The V and J genes are TRBV29-1 and TRBJ2-7; D is unclear. The clonotype originates from a man aged 30 to 39 who received the YFV17D yellow fever vaccine. Here the sequenced sample was CD4+ T cells sorted from PBMCs, taken 15 days after the yellow fever booster vaccination. As DNA, the CDR3 is TGCAGCGTTGGACATAGCCACGAGCAGTACTTC. This encodes CSVGHSHEQYF.